Following are 15 T cell receptor beta chains from one sample sequenced in a study of T cells in Graves' hyperthyroidism and ophthalmopathy. Template material for amplifying TCR beta CDR3 regions consisted of RNA transcripts. An initial round of RT-PCR targeting the TCR CDR3 relied on the HTBI primer set. Via MiXCR, TCRdb re-called the multiplex PCR reads, giving one row per CDR3 protein. The profile covers 300,000 or so distinct CDR3 sequences, with roughly 21% appearing a single time and around half taken by the ten largest. Sequencing was carried out using blood. The receptor source for this set is a woman in her 50s with Graves' hyperthyroidism.

The chain has TRBV6-5 and TRBJ2-7; D might be TRBD1 (6 bases). The V gene's germline CDR1 is MNHEY and CDR2 SVGAGI. Trimming took 4 bases from V and 2 from J, leaving 12 bases between them. The CDR3 extends over 14 amino acids. The CDR3 DNA reads as TGTGCCAGCAGTTGGGACACCAAGACCTACGAGCAGTACTTC. Translation: CASSWDTKTYEQYF.

Many counts were recorded for this clonotype. The gene calls are TRBV2 and TRBJ2-2; 8 bases fit TRBD1. This CDR3 region has 14 residues. The germline CDR1 and CDR2 sequences are SNHLY and FYNNEI. The trim removed 6 bases at V and 5 bases at J, leaving 5 bases unmatched. The CDR3 spells CASRGTGWTGELFF. For the CDR3, the DNA is TGTGCCAGCAGGGGGACAGGATGGACCGGGGAGCTGTTTTTT.

There are a few counts of this clonotype. The chain links TRBV20-1 to TRBJ2-7; weak D call: TRBD1 (5 bases). With 4 bases removed from V and 0 bases from J, the gap between germline ends came to 13 bases. The CDR3 runs 14 residues. Germline CDR1 DFQATT, CDR2 SNEGSKA (reference sequence). The CDR3 DNA sequence: TGCAGTGCTAACACCAAGACAGACTCCTACGAGCAGTACTTC. As protein: CSANTKTDSYEQYF.

The sample holds many counts of this clonotype. The V and J genes are TRBV7-8 and TRBJ2-2, with D uncertain. CDR1 and CDR2 (germline): SGHVS, FQNEAQ. Trimming removed 1 base from V and 4 bases from J, with 10 bases in between. The CDR3 contains 15 residues. The CDR3 bases are TGTGCCAGCAGCTTAGAACGGTGGGGCACCGGGGAGCTGTTTTTT. Amino acids: CASSLERWGTGELFF.

Ten or more counts support this clonotype. V is TRBV19 and J is TRBJ2-1; 9 bases agree with TRBD2. This CDR3 contains 13 residues. The germline V gene encodes CDR1 LNHDA and CDR2 SQIVND (reference sequence). V lost 5 bases to trimming and J lost 10 bases; unmatched junction nucleotides: 6. The CDR3 DNA sequence: TGTGCCAGTAGTTCCTTAGCGGGAGTGGAGCAGTTCTTC. As protein: CASSSLAGVEQFF.

The table lists this clonotype with many counts. This chain joins TRBV20-1 and TRBJ2-7; D possibly corresponds to TRBD1 (6 bases). Deletions cut 2 bases from V and 2 bases from J, with 19 bases between. In germline, CDR1 is DFQATT, CDR2 SNEGSKA (reference sequence). The CDR3 is made up of 16 amino acids. CDR3 in amino acids: CSARLTGPTKPYEQYF. The DNA for the CDR3 is TGCAGTGCTAGACTGACAGGCCCGACAAAACCCTACGAGCAGTACTTC.

In its sample, this clonotype was seen many times. This chain uses TRBV12-3 or TRBV12-4 with TRBJ1-3; the match to TRBD1 covers 9 bases. After removal of 7 bases from V and 4 bases from J, the junction contained 5 bases not matched to a gene. The CDR3 sequence is 14 residues long. This CDR3 reads CASKDRGFGNTIYF. CDR3 sequence (DNA): TGTGCCAGCAAGGACAGGGGCTTCGGAAACACCATATATTTT.

The chain couples TRBV28 to TRBJ1-5; perhaps TRBD1 as D (5 bases). This CDR3 is built from 15 residues. The V end was cut by 4 bases, the J end by 4 bases, with 14 bases between. From germline, CDR1 is MDHEN and CDR2 SYDVKM. CDR3: CASSSGGISNQPQHF. DNA for the CDR3: TGTGCCAGCAGTTCGGGGGGAATCTCTAATCAGCCCCAGCATTTT.

This clonotype was observed many times. The J gene is TRBJ1-6, the V gene TRBV5-1, with 11 bases that match TRBD1. The ends lost 4 bases at V and 10 bases at J; junction bases unmatched: 13. Germline V CDR1 and CDR2: SGHRS, YFSETQ. This CDR3 is 17 amino acids long. CDR3 nucleotide sequence: TGCGCCAGCAGCCCGCTGGCCCCCGGGACAGGGGGGTCACCCCTCCACTTT. Encoded protein: CASSPLAPGTGGSPLHF.

This clonotype was observed at least ten times. In nucleotides, the CDR3 is TGCAGTGCTGCTAGCGGGAGGGCCGACGGGGAGCTGTTTTTT. This sequence encodes CSAASGRADGELFF. The genes are TRBV20-1 and TRBJ2-2; the match to TRBD2 covers 12 bases. The J segment lost 7 bases and the V segment lost 5 bases, leaving 5 bases of the junction unmatched. This CDR3 contains 14 residues. Germline loops: CDR1 DFQATT, CDR2 SNEGSKA (reference sequence).

The chain links TRBV5-5 to TRBJ2-2; D ambiguous. This CDR3 contains 15 residues. V was trimmed by 1 base and J by 4 bases, leaving 11 bases between them. Per germline, CDR1 SGHKS and CDR2 YYEKEE (reference sequence). CDR3 in DNA: TGTGCCAGCAGCTTGACCGGTCACGGCACCGGGGAGCTGTTTTTT. Its protein product is CASSLTGHGTGELFF.

The genes are TRBV20-1 and TRBJ2-1; D gene uncertain. V was pared by 3 bases and J by 0 bases, with 9 bases between. The CDR3 consists of 14 residues. From germline, CDR1 is DFQATT and CDR2 SNEGSKA (reference sequence). The CDR3: CSASWGYSYNEQFF. The CDR3 nucleotides are TGCAGTGCTAGTTGGGGTTACTCCTACAATGAGCAGTTCTTC.

This clonotype has a count of ten or more. The CDR3 here is CASRQGQGAAEAFF. The CDR3 DNA sequence: TGTGCCAGCAGGCAGGGACAGGGGGCTGCTGAAGCTTTCTTT. V gene TRBV6-2 or TRBV6-3 combines with J gene TRBJ1-1; 12 bases agree with TRBD1. From germline, CDR1 is MNHEY and CDR2 SVGEGT. This CDR3 spans 14 amino acids. V was pared by 6 bases and J by 6 bases, with 5 bases of the junction left unmatched.

The chain has TRBV4-2 and TRBJ1-2, with D possibly being TRBD1 (5 bases). The CDR3 covers 14 residues. The V end lost 0 bases, the J end lost 5 bases, and 10 bases lay between the germline ends. Per germline, CDR1 LGHNA and CDR2 YNFKEQ. The CDR3 spells CASSQEGGEYGYTF. The CDR3 coding sequence is TGTGCCAGCAGCCAAGAGGGGGGAGAGTATGGCTACACCTTC.

The V call is TRBV25-1, the J call TRBJ2-1, with a weak D call TRBD1 (6 bases). V lost 9 bases, J lost 6 bases, and 15 bases lay in between. CDR1 and CDR2 from the germline V gene are MGHDK and SYGVNS. This CDR3 is 13 amino acids long. The CDR3 reads CASALWGRNEQFF. The CDR3 region has the DNA TGTGCCAGTGCCTTATGGGGGCGCAATGAGCAGTTCTTC. The entire variable domain, with the rest obtained from reference TRBV25-1 and TRBJ2-1, is as follows: EADIYQTPRYLVIGTGKKITLECSQTMGHDKMYWYQQDPGMELHLIHYSYGVNSTEKGDLSSESTVSRIRTEHFPLTLESARPSHTSQYLCASALWGRNEQFFGPGTRLTVL.